This T cell receptor (beta chain) is from a study of shared clonotypes between healthy human individuals. This table comes from immunoSEQ multiplex PCR, and its TCRdb copy is limited to in-frame clones, with some not included. Of approximately 1.4 million clones in the sample, 95% to 99% were seen once. Germline loops: CDR1 MDHEN, CDR2 SYDVKM. The CDR3 length is 12 residues. The V and J ends lost 5 bases and 6 bases respectively, with 7 bases between them. About this clone: The same CDR3 can be traced to other DNA sequences in this sample.

The specimen sequenced was naive CD4+ T cells sorted from blood. Subset in this sample: CD45RA+ positively selected. V is TRBV28 and J is TRBJ2-2; unclear D gene. This receptor was identified in a man under 40 in good health. CDR3 in amino acids: CASSLVAGELFF. The CDR3 bases are TGTGCCAGCAGTCTAGTTGCCGGGGAGCTGTTTTTT.